The T cell receptor (beta chain) described here comes from a study of T cells in localized non-small cell lung cancer. Points from the study as a whole: Exceeding tumor, uninvolved adjacent lung had the highest T cell clonality.

Sequencing used immunoSEQ multiplex PCR; TCRdb keeps in-frame clones, though not all of them. The table shows 75,000 to 95,000 clones, with over 80% occurring only once. As for this clone: Its antigen is currently unknown.

This CDR3 comprises 11 residues. The germline V gene encodes CDR1 SGHAT and CDR2 FQNNGV. Deletions cut 0 bases from V and 6 bases from J, with 0 bases between. This receptor was identified in a man aged 35 to 69 with stage I squamous cell lung carcinoma. The starting material was peripheral blood, obtained before any cancer treatment. V and J are TRBV11-2 and TRBJ2-1; D gene uncertain. DNA for the CDR3: TGTGCCAGCAGCTTAGACAATGAGCAGTTCTTC. Translated, it gives CASSLDNEQFF. The full variable domain, in which reference TRBV11-2 and TRBJ2-1 provide the parts outside the CDR3, is EAGVAQSPRYKIIEKRQSVAFWCNPISGHATLYWYQQILGQGPKLLIQFQNNGVVDDSQLPKDRFSAERLKGVDSTLKIQPAKLEDSAVYLCASSLDNEQFFGPGTRLTVL.